Following are 13 T cell receptor beta chains from one sample sequenced in a study of shared clonotypes between healthy human individuals. Sequenced by immunoSEQ multiplex PCR; TCRdb stores in-frame clones only, minus some. This table has a few million clones, roughly 93% appearing once. The sequencing sample was made of naive CD4+ T cells from PBMCs. The sample's subset: CD45RA+ positively selected. The receptors originated from a young man in good health. Some clones in this sample may be carry-over from other donors' samples.

The chain carries TRBV5-1 and TRBJ2-5; D is unclear. V was cut by 5 bases and J by 5 bases, with 16 bases left in between. Germline V CDR1 and CDR2: SGHRS, YFSETQ. The CDR3 is made up of 14 amino acids. As DNA, the CDR3 is TGCGCCAGCAGAACGGCGGCACGTGGGGAGACCCAGTACTTC. Translating it yields CASRTAARGETQYF. Full variable domain (rest looked up from reference TRBV5-1 and TRBJ2-5): KAGVTQTPRYLIKTRGQQVTLSCSPISGHRSVSWYQQTPGQGLQFLFEYFSETQRNKGNFPGRFSGRQFSNSRSEMNVSTLELGDSALYLCASRTAARGETQYFGPGTRLLVL.

Comment on this clone: This CDR3 is also generated by other DNA sequences in the sample. The rearrangement links TRBV20-1 to TRBJ2-5; D unresolved. This CDR3 spans 10 amino acids. Germline assignment: CDR1 DFQATT and CDR2 SNEGSKA (reference sequence). V lost 5 bases and J lost 5, with 6 bases in between. CDR3 amino acids: CSASLETQYF. DNA of the CDR3: TGCAGTGCTTCGTTGGAGACCCAGTACTTC.

This clone was recorded a few times. CDR3 region: CASSPKVRGNTEAFF. DNA of the CDR3: TGTGCCAGCAGCCCCAAAGTCAGGGGGAACACTGAAGCTTTCTTT. The chain joins TRBV7-2 to TRBJ1-1; the D gene is possibly TRBD1 (6 bases). V was trimmed by 5 bases and J by 1 base, leaving 14 bases between them. CDR3 length equals 15 residues. Germline CDR1 is SGHTA and CDR2 is FQGNSA.

The J gene is TRBJ1-1, the V gene TRBV4-1; D unclear. Trimming removed 4 bases from V and 4 bases from J, with 10 bases in between. This CDR3 is built from 13 residues. The germline V gene encodes CDR1 MGHRA and CDR2 YSYEKL. The chain's CDR3 is CASSLAIGTEAFF. Written as DNA, the CDR3 is TGCGCCAGCAGCCTCGCAATCGGCACTGAAGCTTTCTTT.

The chain has TRBV2 and TRBJ2-3, with D possibly matching TRBD1 (5 bases). Per the germline V gene, CDR1 is SNHLY and CDR2 is FYNNEI. The CDR3 has 13 residues. V lost 3 bases and J lost 5, with 9 bases in between. This CDR3 reads CASSDRERDTQYF. The CDR3, as DNA: TGTGCCAGCAGTGACAGGGAACGAGATACGCAGTATTTT.

The CDR3 spells CASSLGARTGEDEQFF. The CDR3 region has the DNA TGTGCCAGCAGCTTAGGGGCTCGGACAGGGGAAGATGAGCAGTTCTTC. The V and J genes are TRBV11-3 and TRBJ2-1, with 9 bases matching TRBD1. The V gene end was trimmed by 1 base and the J gene end by 8 bases; junction bases not matched to a gene: 9. The germline V gene encodes CDR1 SGHNT and CDR2 YENEEA. The CDR3 loop spans 16 amino acids.

The chain employs TRBV2 and TRBJ2-1; D unresolved. V was clipped by 5 bases and J by 9 bases, with 11 bases between them. From germline, CDR1 is SNHLY and CDR2 FYNNEI. The CDR3 contains 12 residues. CDR3 region: CASSKPPGEQFF. The CDR3, as DNA: TGTGCCAGCAGTAAACCCCCGGGTGAGCAGTTCTTC.

The chain joins TRBV6-5 to TRBJ2-7; D gene ambiguous. V lost 4 bases, J lost 6 bases, and 10 bases lay in between. The CDR3 totals 12 residues. Per germline, CDR1 MNHEY and CDR2 SVGAGI. As DNA, the CDR3 is TGTGCCAGCAGTTCCCTCGGCCGCGAGCAGTACTTC. Protein sequence: CASSSLGREQYF.

V gene TRBV11-2 combines with J gene TRBJ2-7; no firm D call. There are 15 residues in the CDR3. V lost 5 bases, J lost 2 bases, and 16 bases lay in between. Per the germline V gene, CDR1 is SGHAT and CDR2 is FQNNGV. For the CDR3, the DNA is TGTGCCAGCAGCCTGTTGGTGAATGGTCCCTACGAGCAGTACTTC. Translation: CASSLLVNGPYEQYF. Filled out from reference TRBV11-2 and TRBJ2-7, the complete variable domain reads EAGVAQSPRYKIIEKRQSVAFWCNPISGHATLYWYQQILGQGPKLLIQFQNNGVVDDSQLPKDRFSAERLKGVDSTLKIQPAKLEDSAVYLCASSLLVNGPYEQYFGPGTRLTVT.

In its sample, this clone was seen a few times. The rearrangement links TRBV19 to TRBJ1-1; D not certain. This CDR3 has 13 amino acids. In germline, CDR1 is LNHDA, CDR2 SQIVND (reference sequence). V was shortened by 5 bases and J by 5 bases, with 12 bases between the two germline ends. CDR3 sequence reads: CASSAALGTEAFF. The CDR3 DNA reads as TGTGCCAGTAGTGCTGCGTTGGGTACTGAAGCTTTCTTT.

The J gene is TRBJ2-1, the V gene TRBV10-3, with D tentatively TRBD2 (5 bases). CDR1 is ENHRY and CDR2 is SYGVKD in the germline V gene. The V and J ends lost 0 bases and 2 bases respectively, with 11 bases between them. The CDR3 is 16 amino acids. The CDR3: CAISESLARTYNEQFF. In nucleotides, the CDR3 is TGTGCCATCAGTGAGTCCCTAGCTCGCACCTACAATGAGCAGTTCTTC.

CDR3 protein: CASTSYAVGANVLTF. In DNA form, the CDR3 reads TGTGCCAGCACCAGCTATGCGGTTGGGGCCAACGTCCTGACTTTC. The chain joins TRBV28 to TRBJ2-6; D unclear. The CDR3 length is 15 residues. The V end was cut by 7 bases, the J end by 3 bases, with 13 bases between. Germline CDR1 MDHEN, CDR2 SYDVKM.

J is TRBJ2-1 and V is TRBV7-8; D not resolved. V gave up 8 bases and J gave up 9 bases, with 8 bases separating them. Germline V gene data show CDR1 as SGHVS and CDR2 as FQNEAQ. CDR3 size: 10 residues. DNA for the CDR3: TGTGCCAGCGGGCCCCGTGAGCAGTTCTTC. This gives the protein CASGPREQFF.